This T cell receptor (beta chain) was sequenced in a study of shared clonotypes between healthy human individuals. This table comes from immunoSEQ multiplex PCR, and its TCRdb copy is limited to in-frame clones, with some not included. This table has approximately 400,000 clones, approximately 97% appearing once. The length of the CDR3 is 20 residues. This receptor was obtained from a man under 40 in good health. The source material was memory CD8+ T cells sorted from blood. Regarding subset: CD45RO+ cells pooled with CCR7-negative TemRA cells. The J gene is TRBJ2-7, the V gene TRBV21-1; the table gives TRBD2 as D, unverified against the DNA. TRBV21-1 is noted as a pseudogene. The CDR3 DNA sequence: TGTGCCAGCAGCAAAAACCCTTCGTGGGGTGTAGTAGCGGAGACCTACGAGCAGTACTTC. Its translation is CASSKNPSWGVVAETYEQYF.